The 22 T cell receptor beta chains below were found in one sample sequenced in a study of cytotoxic CD8 clonotypes in ibrutinib-treated CLL. Libraries were prepared by immunoSEQ multiplex PCR; TCRdb keeps only in-frame clonotypes and omits some of them. Among roughly 300,000 clones listed, 60% to 80% were seen once. Sample: PBMCs, taken at disease progression, from a patient treated with ibrutinib. The receptors originated from a human donor with chronic lymphocytic leukemia.

This clone occurred many times. V usage is TRBV2 and J usage is TRBJ2-7; D ambiguous. This CDR3 region has 13 residues. V was clipped by 2 bases and J by 2 bases, with 7 bases between them. Germline loops: CDR1 SNHLY, CDR2 FYNNEI. The CDR3 nucleotides are TGTGCCAGCAGTGAAACCTTTGCCTACGAGCAGTACTTC. Protein product: CASSETFAYEQYF.

This clone showed up just a few times. The chain couples TRBV2 to TRBJ2-1; D perhaps matches TRBD2 (5 bases). The CDR3 has 15 residues. V lost 3 bases and J lost 0, with 9 bases in between. Germline V gene data show CDR1 as SNHLY and CDR2 as FYNNEI. Written as DNA, the CDR3 is TGTGCCAGCAGTGAGAGGGCCAGCTCCTACAATGAGCAGTTCTTC. It specifies CASSERASSYNEQFF.

The chain recombines TRBV13 with TRBJ2-1; perhaps TRBD2 as D (6 bases). This CDR3 comprises 16 residues. Germline-derived CDR1 and CDR2 are PRHDT and FYEKMQ (reference sequence). Trimming cost V 5 bases and J 3 bases, with 17 bases left between them. CDR3 in DNA: TGTGCCAGCAGCGCCCGACTAGAAACACACTACAATGAGCAGTTCTTC. Protein sequence: CASSARLETHYNEQFF.

The chain employs TRBV2 and TRBJ2-2, with D uncertain. Germline lookup yields CDR1 SNHLY and CDR2 FYNNEI. Trimming left V 6 bases short and J 1 base short, with 12 bases between. The CDR3 runs 15 residues. The CDR3 nucleotides are TGTGCCAGCAGGGTAGGTCCCAAGAACACCGGGGAGCTGTTTTTT. The encoded protein is CASRVGPKNTGELFF. Based on the CDR3 plus reference TRBV2 and TRBJ2-2, the full variable domain is EPEVTQTPSHQVTQMGQEVILRCVPISNHLYFYWYRQILGQKVEFLVSFYNNEISEKSEIFDDQFSVERPDGSNFTLKIRSTKLEDSAMYFCASRVGPKNTGELFFGEGSRLTVL.

The J gene is TRBJ2-7, the V gene TRBV5-1, with 7 bases matching TRBD1. Germline CDR1 SGHRS, CDR2 YFSETQ. This CDR3 comprises 14 residues. Germline trimming cut 5 bases from V and 0 bases from J; bases unmatched to any gene: 5. In DNA, the CDR3 is TGCGCCAGCAGTCCGACAGGGAGCTCCTACGAGCAGTACTTC. Translation: CASSPTGSSYEQYF.

The rearrangement uses TRBV28 and TRBJ2-7; D may be TRBD1 (6 bases). CDR1 is MDHEN and CDR2 is SYDVKM in the germline V gene. Deletions cut 10 bases from V and 0 bases from J, with 19 bases between. CDR3 size: 15 residues. The CDR3 DNA reads as TGTGCCACCGAAGGGTCTAGGGGGTCCTCCTACGAGCAGTACTTC. It translates to CATEGSRGSSYEQYF.

This chain connects TRBV6-6 to TRBJ2-1; 12 nucleotides align to TRBD2. The CDR3 loop spans 16 amino acids. After removal of 6 bases from V and 4 bases from J, the junction contained 7 bases not matched to a gene. CDR1 is MNHNY, CDR2 SVGAGI, per germline (reference sequence). The CDR3 protein is CASRASGGAGYNEQFF. The CDR3 DNA sequence: TGTGCCAGCAGGGCTAGCGGGGGGGCGGGTTACAATGAGCAGTTCTTC.

The J gene is TRBJ1-2, the V gene TRBV11-2; TRBD1 agrees at 8 bases. In germline, CDR1 is SGHAT, CDR2 FQNNGV. J lost 6 bases, V lost 2 bases, and 8 bases had no gene match. The CDR3 length is 15 residues. The DNA for the CDR3 is TGTGCCAGCAGCTTATTGGCCAGGGGGCCTGATGGCTACACCTTC. Translating gives CASSLLARGPDGYTF.

The gene calls are TRBV28 and TRBJ2-5; D might be TRBD1 (5 bases). This CDR3 has 15 amino acids. Germline V gives CDR1 MDHEN, CDR2 SYDVKM. Trimming removed 1 base from V and 2 bases from J, with 11 bases in between. Written as DNA, the CDR3 is TGTGCCAGCAGTTTATCAGGGTGGGGTCAAGAGACCCAGTACTTC. This encodes CASSLSGWGQETQYF.

The chain recombines TRBV28 with TRBJ2-3; D not certain. Germline CDR1 and CDR2: MDHEN and SYDVKM. This CDR3 has 14 residues. Trimming shortened V by 2 bases and J by 5 bases, and 11 bases separated the two germline ends. Here the CDR3 DNA reads TGTGCCAGCAGTTTACTTTATTACGGAGATACGCAGTATTTT. Protein sequence: CASSLLYYGDTQYF.

The V call is TRBV7-9, the J call TRBJ2-1; D assignment may be TRBD1 or TRBD2 (6 bases each). The germline V gene has CDR1 SEHNR and CDR2 FQNEAQ (reference sequence). The V end was cut by 5 bases, the J end by 8 bases, with 16 bases between. The CDR3 runs to 14 residues. CDR3 residues: CASSTPLGGDEQFF. As DNA, the CDR3 is TGTGCCAGCAGCACCCCCTTGGGGGGCGATGAGCAGTTCTTC.

The rearrangement joins TRBV10-3 to TRBJ2-2, with TRBD2 matching over 15 bases. Germline-derived CDR1 and CDR2 are ENHRY and SYGVKD. Germline trimming cut 6 bases from V and 6 bases from J; bases unmatched to any gene: 8. The CDR3 length is 17 residues. CDR3 bases: TGTGCCATCAGCCCCGGACTAGCGGGAGGGACACCCGGGGAGCTGTTTTTT. As protein: CAISPGLAGGTPGELFF.

J is TRBJ1-2 and V is TRBV5-4; D is undetermined. The CDR3 totals 15 residues. Germline V gene sequence: CDR1 SGHNT, CDR2 YYREEE (reference sequence). Trimming took 1 base from V and 1 from J, leaving 11 bases between them. For the CDR3, the DNA is TGTGCCAGCAGCTTGCCACTAGGAGATAACTATGGCTACACCTTC. Translating gives CASSLPLGDNYGYTF.

The table lists this clone with a few counts. The J gene is TRBJ1-2, the V gene TRBV9, with 8 bases that match TRBD1. Germline values: CDR1 SGDLS, CDR2 YYNGEE. After removal of 3 bases from V and 4 bases from J, the junction contained 11 bases not matched to a gene. The CDR3 has 16 residues. CDR3 in amino acids: CASSARDRTQSYGYTF. CDR3 DNA: TGTGCCAGCAGCGCCCGGGACAGGACTCAATCCTATGGCTACACCTTC. Full variable domain (remainder filled in from reference TRBV9 and TRBJ1-2): DSGVTQTPKHLITATGQRVTLRCSPRSGDLSVYWYQQSLDQGLQFLIQYYNGEERAKGNILERFSAQQFPDLHSELNLSSLELGDSALYFCASSARDRTQSYGYTFGSGTRLTVV.

The V and J genes are TRBV4-3 and TRBJ2-1; D possibly corresponds to TRBD2 (5 bases). Germline V gene sequence: CDR1 LGHNA, CDR2 YSLEER. With 4 bases removed from V and 4 bases from J, the gap between germline ends came to 11 bases. The CDR3 has 14 residues. The CDR3 coding sequence is TGCGCCAGCAGCCCGCTCCCGGGGTACAATGAGCAGTTCTTC. It specifies CASSPLPGYNEQFF.

The chain recombines TRBV7-6 with TRBJ2-1; D gene unclear. Per the germline V gene, CDR1 is SGHVS and CDR2 is FNYEAQ. The CDR3 is 16 amino acids. Trimming shortened V by 5 bases and J by 2 bases, and 16 bases separated the two germline ends. CDR3: CASSPSGEHTYNEQFF. In nucleotides, the CDR3 is TGTGCCAGCAGCCCCTCTGGAGAGCATACCTACAATGAGCAGTTCTTC.

This chain joins TRBV7-8 and TRBJ1-2, with a weak D call TRBD1 (5 bases). The CDR3 is 12 amino acids. The germline V gene has CDR1 SGHVS and CDR2 FQNEAQ. V lost 5 bases and J 2 bases, leaving 6 bases between the germline ends. CDR3 DNA: TGTGCCAGCAGCGGGGGGAACTATGGCTACACCTTC. Encoded protein: CASSGGNYGYTF.

The chain joins TRBV15 to TRBJ2-7; 11 bases line up with TRBD2. Germline V gene data show CDR1 as LNHNV and CDR2 as YYDKDF (reference sequence). V dropped 2 bases and J dropped 2; count of bases not matched to a gene: 8. The CDR3 is made up of 17 amino acids. In DNA, the CDR3 is TGTGCCACCAGCAGAAAGAGACTAGCGGGACAAACCTACGAGCAGTACTTC. It is translated as CATSRKRLAGQTYEQYF.

This clone appeared once. This chain links TRBV29-1 with TRBJ1-1; the D gene is possibly TRBD1 (5 bases). The CDR3 spans 15 residues. Trimming stripped 2 bases from V and 6 bases from J, with 19 bases between. CDR1 and CDR2 (germline): SQVTM, ANQGSEA. The CDR3 sequence is CSVEILGTKGPEAFF. CDR3 DNA sequence: TGCAGCGTTGAAATTCTGGGGACCAAGGGACCTGAAGCTTTCTTT.

V usage is TRBV27 and J usage is TRBJ2-1; D not certain. The CDR3 is 14 residues long. Trimming stripped 6 bases from V and 9 bases from J, with 18 bases between. Germline loops: CDR1 MNHEY, CDR2 SMNVEV (reference sequence). The CDR3: CASRRDSWVSEQFF. In DNA form, the CDR3 reads TGTGCCAGCAGGAGAGACTCGTGGGTTTCTGAGCAGTTCTTC.

The J gene is TRBJ2-1, the V gene TRBV14; D is ambiguous. The CDR3 has 15 amino acids. Between the trimmed V and J ends, which lost 3 bases and 9 bases, there was a span of 18 bases. Germline lookup yields CDR1 SGHDN and CDR2 FVKESK. CDR3 DNA sequence: TGTGCCAGCAGCCATCTGAGTACGGGCGTAAGTGAGCAGTTCTTC. Translation gives CASSHLSTGVSEQFF.

The chain links TRBV27 to TRBJ1-6; TRBD1 matches at 7 bases. CDR3 length: 15 amino acids. V lost 2 bases to trimming and J lost 7 bases; unmatched junction nucleotides: 5. Germline V gene sequence: CDR1 MNHEY, CDR2 SMNVEV (reference sequence). In nucleotides, the CDR3 is TGTGCCAGCAGTTTAACACAGGGGCCGAATTCACCCCTCCACTTT. Protein sequence: CASSLTQGPNSPLHF.